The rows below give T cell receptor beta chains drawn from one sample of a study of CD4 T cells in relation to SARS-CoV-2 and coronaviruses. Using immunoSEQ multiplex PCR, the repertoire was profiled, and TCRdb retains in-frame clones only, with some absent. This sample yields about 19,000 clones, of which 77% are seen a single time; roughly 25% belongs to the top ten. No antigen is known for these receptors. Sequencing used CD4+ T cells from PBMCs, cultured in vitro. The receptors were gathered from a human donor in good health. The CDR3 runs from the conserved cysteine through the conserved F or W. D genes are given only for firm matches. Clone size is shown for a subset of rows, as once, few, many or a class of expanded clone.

TGTGCCAGCAGCCTCAGCCCCACTAGCACAGATACGCAGTATTTT,CASSLSPTSTDTQYF,TRBV5-6,.,TRBJ2-3,.
TGTGCCAGTACCCCCGAAATTACCTCTCGGAACGAGCAGTACTTC,CASTPEITSRNEQYF,TRBV19,.,TRBJ2-7,.
TGTGCCACCAGTGGTTCGCCCGGGACGGCCAACACCGGGGAGCTGTTTTTT,CATSGSPGTANTGELFF,TRBV24-1,.,TRBJ2-2,.
TGTGCCAGCAGCTTAGTGACAGTCGGGGAGCTGTTTTTT,CASSLVTVGELFF,TRBV7-2,.,TRBJ2-2,few
TGTGCCAGCAGTTATTTTGAGAGGGGAGGCAATGAGCAGTTCTTC,CASSYFERGGNEQFF,TRBV6-2/TRBV6-3,.,TRBJ2-1,.
TGTGCCAGCAGTCAGGGGGCCAACTCCTACGAGCAGTACTTC,CASSQGANSYEQYF,TRBV2,TRBD1,TRBJ2-7,.
TGTGCCAGCAGCCCTGGAAGGACAGGAGTGAACACTGAAGCTTTCTTT,CASSPGRTGVNTEAFF,TRBV7-8,TRBD1,TRBJ1-1,.
TGTGCCAGCAGCCAAGTTTTCAGGGGGCGTCGGACCTCTAACTATGGCTACACCTTC,CASSQVFRGRRTSNYGYTF,TRBV14,TRBD1,TRBJ1-2,.
TGTGCCAGCAGCCCCCGGACTAGCGAGACCGGGGAGCTGTTTTTT,CASSPRTSETGELFF,TRBV4-2,TRBD2,TRBJ2-2,.
TGTGCCAGTAGTATGAGTCGCAACACCGGGGAGCTGTTTTTT,CASSMSRNTGELFF,TRBV19,.,TRBJ2-2,.
TGTGCCAGCAGTGAATCAAGTACGGGACCCTACGAGCAGTACTTC,CASSESSTGPYEQYF,TRBV6-1,.,TRBJ2-7,.
TGTGCCAGCTCACGGGGGTCCCAAGAGACCCAGTACTTC,CASSRGSQETQYF,TRBV18,.,TRBJ2-5,.
TGTGCCAGCAGCGTAGGGGTAGCGAGCGAGCAGTACTTC,CASSVGVASEQYF,TRBV9,.,TRBJ2-7,.
TGCGCCAGCAGTGAGGGACTAGGCTTCACAGATACGCAGTATTTT,CASSEGLGFTDTQYF,TRBV10-1,TRBD2,TRBJ2-3,.
TGTGCCAGCAGTGCCGAGGGGGTACGGTTTGCGGAGCTGTTTTTT,CASSAEGVRFAELFF,TRBV2,.,TRBJ2-2,.
TGTGCCAGCACCTTGGGGGGGCCGGCGGCTGAAGCTTTCTTT,CASTLGGPAAEAFF,TRBV27,.,TRBJ1-1,.
TGCGCCAGCAGCCAAGGACTAGGGATCGCGAACACCGGGGAGCTGTTTTTT,CASSQGLGIANTGELFF,TRBV4-3,.,TRBJ2-2,few
TGTGCCAGCGACACCTCTCTAGCGGGAGGTAGAAATGAGCAGTTCTTC,CASDTSLAGGRNEQFF,TRBV19,TRBD2,TRBJ2-1,few
TGTGCCAGCAGCTTAAATGGACCCCGAAAAGTCACAGATACGCAGTATTTT,CASSLNGPRKVTDTQYF,TRBV5-6,.,TRBJ2-3,.
TGCGCCAGCAGCTTGGTCCCGGACCAAGAGACCCAGTACTTC,CASSLVPDQETQYF,TRBV5-1,.,TRBJ2-5,.
TGTGCCAGCAGTAAACCGGGACAAACAGAGACCCAGTACTTC,CASSKPGQTETQYF,TRBV6-5,.,TRBJ2-5,.
TGTGCCAGTACTCCATTTACCGGACTTAAGGGGGAAAAACTGTTTTTT,CASTPFTGLKGEKLFF,TRBV19,.,TRBJ1-4,.
TGTGCCAGCAGTTCCTACAGGGGGCACGGCTACACCTTC,CASSSYRGHGYTF,TRBV27,TRBD1,TRBJ1-2,.
TGCGCCAGCACCGAGGACGGGAGATACACTGAAGCTTTCTTT,CASTEDGRYTEAFF,TRBV10-1,.,TRBJ1-1,.
TGTGCCAGCAGCATATCCGGGACTAGCGGGAGGGGGTCCTACAATGAGCAGTTCTTC,CASSISGTSGRGSYNEQFF,TRBV7-9,TRBD2,TRBJ2-1,.
TGTGCCTGGAGTGTACAGTCAGGGTCTAATGAAAAACTGTTTTTT,CAWSVQSGSNEKLFF,TRBV30,.,TRBJ1-4,.
TGTGCCAGCAGCCCTCGTTTGGTGGGGCTCCAAGGGAATGAGCAGTTCTTC,CASSPRLVGLQGNEQFF,TRBV9,.,TRBJ2-1,.
TGTGCCAGCAGTGACCTCGAGGACAGGCAAGCTTTCTTT,CASSDLEDRQAFF,TRBV25-1,TRBD1,TRBJ1-1,medium-sized
TGCAGCGTTGTTCCTTTGCTGGTTGAAGCTTTCTTT,CSVVPLLVEAFF,TRBV29-1,.,TRBJ1-1,.
TGTGCCAGCAGCTTGGCAATTTCGAGGACAGGGAACACTGAAGCTTTCTTT,CASSLAISRTGNTEAFF,TRBV5-6,TRBD1,TRBJ1-1,.
TGTGCCAGCAGCCGACTAGCGGGAAGAAACACCGGGGAGCTGTTTTTT,CASSRLAGRNTGELFF,TRBV7-9,TRBD2,TRBJ2-2,.
TGTGCCAGCGCAGGACAGAGCAATCAGCCCCAGCATTTT,CASAGQSNQPQHF,TRBV2,.,TRBJ1-5,.
TGTGCCAGCAGCTTAGGAGCTTCAAATGAAAAACTGTTTTTT,CASSLGASNEKLFF,TRBV7-2,.,TRBJ1-4,few
TGTGCCAGCAGCTTTCTCGCCGGGACGAGCAACAATGAGCAGTTCTTC,CASSFLAGTSNNEQFF,TRBV11-2,.,TRBJ2-1,.
TGTGCCAGCAGTCCCACTCGCGGGGGGGTTCTAGACTTC,CASSPTRGGVLDF,TRBV14,TRBD2,TRBJ2-5,.
TGTGCCAGCAGGGGCCTAGCGAGCACAGATACGCAGTATTTT,CASRGLASTDTQYF,TRBV6-6,.,TRBJ2-3,.
TGTGCCAGCAGCGTTTTAGCGGTCTCCTACGAGCAGTACTTC,CASSVLAVSYEQYF,TRBV28,.,TRBJ2-7,.
TGTGCCAGCAGCTTACGACAGGCTGTCACCGGGGAGCTGTTTTTT,CASSLRQAVTGELFF,TRBV7-2,.,TRBJ2-2,.
TGTGCTAGCGTTCTAGGCCCGGGACAGGTAGGCGCTGAAGCTTTCTTT,CASVLGPGQVGAEAFF,TRBV12-5,TRBD1,TRBJ1-1,.
TGTGCCAGCAGCTTAGGTAGTAGTTTGGGCACTGAAGCTTTCTTT,CASSLGSSLGTEAFF,TRBV7-2,.,TRBJ1-1,.
TGTGCCATCAGTGGAACTAGCGGGAGCTTCGTCCTTACGGGCGAGCAGTACTTC,CAISGTSGSFVLTGEQYF,TRBV10-3,TRBD2,TRBJ2-7,.
TGTGCCAGCCGCAACAACAATGAAAAACTGTTTTTT,CASRNNNEKLFF,TRBV6-5,.,TRBJ1-4,.
TGTGCCTGGGGGGTCGTTACGCAGTATTTT,CAWGVVTQYF,TRBV30,.,TRBJ2-3,.
TGCGCCAGCAGCCAAGTGGAGCGAAGCGGCACAGATACGCAGTATTTT,CASSQVERSGTDTQYF,TRBV4-1,.,TRBJ2-3,.
TGTGCCAGCAGTGAATTTAGCGACAGCTCCTACAATGAGCAGTTCTTC,CASSEFSDSSYNEQFF,TRBV6-1,.,TRBJ2-1,.
TGTGCCATCAGTGAAGGGGTTGGGACTAGCGGGAGTACCAATGAGCAGTTCTTC,CAISEGVGTSGSTNEQFF,TRBV10-3,TRBD2,TRBJ2-1,once
TGTGCCAGTAGTATTAACCGAAACACCGGGGAGCTGTTTTTT,CASSINRNTGELFF,TRBV19,.,TRBJ2-2,.
TGCGCCAGCAGCCCACTAGGGGTCTCTGGAAACACCATATATTTT,CASSPLGVSGNTIYF,TRBV4-1,.,TRBJ1-3,few
TGCGCCAGCAGCCTTGTTCTCTTGAACACTGAAGCTTTCTTT,CASSLVLLNTEAFF,TRBV4-3,.,TRBJ1-1,.
TGTGCCAGCAGGAGTCTGGGCAGGGAAATTGGCTACACCTTC,CASRSLGREIGYTF,TRBV28,.,TRBJ1-2,.
TGTGCCAGCAGGCACTGGGACTCTGGAAACACCATATATTTT,CASRHWDSGNTIYF,TRBV6-5,.,TRBJ1-3,.
TGTGCCAGCAGTTTCGGACAGCGCAATCAGCCCCAGCATTTT,CASSFGQRNQPQHF,TRBV6-5,.,TRBJ1-5,.
TGCGCCAGCAGCGTAGGTACTCTAAGCTCCTACAATGAGCAGTTCTTC,CASSVGTLSSYNEQFF,TRBV5-1,.,TRBJ2-1,once
TGCGCCAGCAGCTACCGGGGCGGACTCGGGCCGGATACGCAGTATTTT,CASSYRGGLGPDTQYF,TRBV5-1,.,TRBJ2-3,.
TGTGCCAGCACTCTCGTGCCAGGGGGCCTTGACACTGAAGCTTTCTTT,CASTLVPGGLDTEAFF,TRBV6-6,TRBD1,TRBJ1-1,.
TGCGCCAGCAGCTTGGCCGGTGGCGGGGGGGCAACAGATACGCAGTATTTT,CASSLAGGGGATDTQYF,TRBV5-1,TRBD2,TRBJ2-3,.
TGTGCCAGCAGTAACCCCGGGTCAGACTTCTATGGCTACACCTTC,CASSNPGSDFYGYTF,TRBV6-2/TRBV6-3,.,TRBJ1-2,.